This TCR beta chain is drawn from a study of CD8 T cells in Susac syndrome. This CDR3 has 15 amino acids. Germline values: CDR1 SGHTA, CDR2 FQGNSA. After removal of 6 bases from V and 6 bases from J, the junction contained 8 bases not matched to a gene. TCR beta was sequenced from blood CD8+ and CD4+ T cells. The individuals used as controls were healthy donors who had been matched for both age and sex. TEMRA cells were FACS-enriched, with CD8+ and CD4+ T cells isolated negatively. When the RNA was reverse transcribed, random hexamers were used with an input of 0.5 to 1 ug. An immunoSEQ multiplex PCR generated amplified TCR beta CDR3 products spanning 54 Vbeta and 13 Jbeta. Each CDR3 protein gets one entry after TCRdb re-called the immunoSEQ multiplex PCR reads with MiXCR. The profile shows 80,000 to 90,000 distinct CDR3 sequences, 85% to 95% of them singletons.

The rearrangement joins TRBV7-2 to TRBJ2-1; 10 bases fit TRBD2. The clonotype comes from a human donor in good health. The material sequenced was CD8+ T cells from PBMCs. The CDR3 is CASRSLAGAPNEQFF. CDR3 sequence (DNA): TGTGCCAGCAGATCTCTAGCGGGGGCACCCAATGAGCAGTTCTTC.